These 25 T cell receptor beta chains came from one sample sequenced in a study of technical replicates of blood from several donors. The assay was immunoSEQ multiplex PCR, and TCRdb's table has in-frame clones only and misses some. The repertoire consists of under 85,000 clones, with approximately 97% occurring once and the leading ten covering 0.15% to 0.2%. The sample consisted of T cells isolated from PBMCs. These receptors were obtained from a human donor in good health.

The rearrangement links TRBV18 to TRBJ2-7; D possibly corresponds to TRBD2 (5 bases). Deletions cut 3 bases from V and 2 bases from J, with 14 bases between. The germline gives CDR1 KGHSH, CDR2 LQKENI. This CDR3 contains 15 residues. The CDR3 DNA follows: TGTGCCAGCTCACCCGGGGAGATAAGCCCCTACGAGCAGTACTTC. Residues: CASSPGEISPYEQYF.

This chain uses TRBV15 with TRBJ2-1, with D maybe TRBD2 (6 bases). Germline assignment: CDR1 LNHNV and CDR2 YYDKDF (reference sequence). The V gene lost 5 bases and the J gene lost 6 bases, with 8 bases spanning the gap. The CDR3 consists of 12 residues. CDR3 residues: CATSGGLNEQFF. Here the CDR3 DNA reads TGTGCCACCAGCGGGGGACTCAATGAGCAGTTCTTC.

This rearrangement joins TRBV11-2 to TRBJ1-2; 9 bases align to TRBD1. CDR1 SGHAT and CDR2 FQNNGV come from the germline V gene. The CDR3 contains 15 residues. The V gene end was trimmed by 6 bases and the J gene end by 3 bases; junction bases not matched to a gene: 8. The CDR3 region is CASRRTRDRDYGYTF. CDR3 bases: TGTGCCAGCAGGCGAACCCGGGACAGGGACTATGGCTACACCTTC. Full variable domain (remainder filled in from reference TRBV11-2 and TRBJ1-2): EAGVAQSPRYKIIEKRQSVAFWCNPISGHATLYWYQQILGQGPKLLIQFQNNGVVDDSQLPKDRFSAERLKGVDSTLKIQPAKLEDSAVYLCASRRTRDRDYGYTFGSGTRLTVV.

The CDR3 bases are TGTGCCAGCAATGCTGGCTTGAACACTGAAGCTTTCTTT. Translation: CASNAGLNTEAFF. The gene calls are TRBV6-1 and TRBJ1-1, with D hard to call. Deletions cut 7 bases from V and 0 bases from J, with 9 bases between. CDR1 and CDR2 (germline): MNHNS, SASEGT. The CDR3 contains 13 residues.

The chain joins TRBV27 to TRBJ2-1; weak D call: TRBD1 (6 bases). The germline V gene has CDR1 MNHEY and CDR2 SMNVEV (reference sequence). V was cut by 6 bases and J by 6 bases, with 15 bases left in between. The length of the CDR3 is 14 residues. The CDR3 sequence is CASSLTGSRNEQFF. The DNA of the CDR3 is TGTGCCAGCAGCCTTACAGGGTCCCGCAATGAGCAGTTCTTC.

The chain employs TRBV10-2 and TRBJ2-7; TRBD2 agrees at 11 bases. Trimming cost V 6 bases and J 1 base; bases outside gene matches: 5. CDR3 length: 15 residues. Per germline, CDR1 WSHSY and CDR2 SAAADI. This chain's CDR3 is CASSDGTSGSYEQYF. The CDR3 nucleotides are TGCGCCAGCAGCGACGGGACTAGCGGATCCTACGAGCAGTACTTC.

In DNA form, the CDR3 reads TGTGCCACACGGGGGGTCAGGGGGCGTTCCTACGAGCAGTACTTC. Residues: CATRGVRGRSYEQYF. The rearrangement joins TRBV6-5 to TRBJ2-7; D may be TRBD1 (8 bases). The V gene's germline CDR1 is MNHEY and CDR2 SVGAGI. The CDR3 totals 15 residues. V was cut by 10 bases and J by 1 base, with 20 bases left in between.

J is TRBJ2-2 and V is TRBV6-4; TRBD1 aligns across 12 bases. The CDR3 covers 17 residues. The trim removed 7 bases at V and 4 bases at J, leaving 10 bases unmatched. Looked up from germline, CDR1 is MRHNA and CDR2 is SNTAGT. CDR3 DNA sequence: TGTGCCAGCAAGATAGCAGCGGGACAGGGGGCCACCGGGGAGCTGTTTTTT. Translated: CASKIAAGQGATGELFF.

The chain joins TRBV4-1 to TRBJ1-2; D call uncertain. The CDR3 is made up of 14 amino acids. Trimming cost V 0 bases and J 9 bases, with 14 bases left between them. The germline V gene encodes CDR1 MGHRA and CDR2 YSYEKL. The CDR3 sequence: CASSQDPRVRSYTF. In DNA form, the CDR3 reads TGCGCCAGCAGCCAAGATCCGCGGGTTAGGAGCTACACCTTC.

The chain has TRBV28 and TRBJ2-3, with 7 bases lining up with TRBD1. The CDR3 covers 12 residues. The V gene end was trimmed by 6 bases and the J gene end by 11 bases; junction bases not matched to a gene: 8. Germline V lookup: CDR1 MDHEN, CDR2 SYDVKM. The CDR3 reads CASRSTGVMQYF. DNA for the CDR3: TGTGCCAGCAGGTCAACAGGGGTCATGCAGTATTTT.

The chain joins TRBV11-3 to TRBJ2-1; 8 bases map to TRBD2. J lost 8 bases, V lost 5 bases, and 5 bases had no gene match. Germline V gene sequence: CDR1 SGHNT, CDR2 YENEEA. The CDR3 is made up of 13 amino acids. CDR3 sequence (DNA): TGTGCCAGCAGCATGGGACTAGACGATGAGCAGTTCTTC. This encodes CASSMGLDDEQFF.

V usage is TRBV5-8 and J usage is TRBJ2-3; TRBD1 agrees at 9 bases. The V and J ends lost 3 bases and 3 bases, in that order; junction bases with no gene match: 8. The CDR3 loop spans 16 amino acids. Germline loops: CDR1 SGHTS, CDR2 YDEGEE. CDR3 sequence: CASSWTGTGLTDTQYF. The CDR3 nucleotides are TGTGCCAGCAGCTGGACGGGGACAGGGCTGACAGATACGCAGTATTTT.

This chain links TRBV11-2 with TRBJ2-7; tentatively, D is TRBD2 (6 bases). V dropped 6 bases and J dropped 9 bases, with 33 bases sitting between them. The CDR3 is 18 amino acids. Germline V CDR1 and CDR2: SGHAT, FQNNGV. This CDR3 is CASRPTGLNPRADGGQYF. The CDR3 DNA sequence: TGTGCCAGCAGGCCGACGGGACTCAACCCGAGGGCGGACGGTGGGCAGTACTTC.

This clone was seen just once. This chain uses TRBV19 with TRBJ2-7; unclear D gene. There are 11 residues in the CDR3. V was trimmed by 1 base and J by 7 bases, leaving 5 bases between them. Looked up from germline, CDR1 is LNHDA and CDR2 is SQIVND (reference sequence). Here the CDR3 DNA reads TGTGCCAGTAGTATAGGTCCGGAGCAGTACTTC. Amino acids: CASSIGPEQYF.

This clone was observed once. The gene calls are TRBV6-4 and TRBJ2-1; 9 bases match TRBD2. From germline, CDR1 is MRHNA and CDR2 SNTAGT. The ends lost 0 bases at V and 4 bases at J; junction bases unmatched: 4. The CDR3 consists of 16 residues. The CDR3 reads CASSDSPTSGYNEQFF. Here the CDR3 DNA reads TGTGCCAGCAGTGACTCCCCGACTAGCGGATACAATGAGCAGTTCTTC.

The rearrangement joins TRBV7-2 to TRBJ2-7, with 9 bases lining up with TRBD1. J lost 2 bases, V lost 1 base, and 12 bases had no gene match. Germline CDR1 and CDR2: SGHTA and FQGNSA. CDR3 length: 18 amino acids. The CDR3 DNA is TGTGCCAGCAGCTTAGTCGTTGGGTTACAGGGGGCCACCTACGAGCAGTACTTC. Protein sequence: CASSLVVGLQGATYEQYF.

The V and J genes are TRBV5-1 and TRBJ2-7; D perhaps matches TRBD1 (6 bases). Per germline, CDR1 SGHRS and CDR2 YFSETQ. V lost 4 bases to trimming and J lost 2 bases, with 16 bases between them. The CDR3 runs to 15 residues. The CDR3 loop is CASSRAPGEPYEQYF. The DNA of the CDR3 is TGCGCCAGCAGCCGAGCCCCAGGGGAACCCTACGAGCAGTACTTC.

The chain recombines TRBV7-2 with TRBJ1-2; 8 nucleotides line up with TRBD1. The CDR3 runs 13 residues. Germline CDR1 and CDR2: SGHTA and FQGNSA. J lost 5 bases, V lost 4 bases, and 3 bases had no gene match. CDR3 in DNA: TGTGCCAGCAGCTCAGGACAGGGTTATGGCTACACCTTC. It translates to CASSSGQGYGYTF.

This chain links TRBV6-1 with TRBJ1-4; D remains ambiguous. The CDR3 has 15 amino acids. Germline V lookup: CDR1 MNHNS, CDR2 SASEGT. Trimming left V 5 bases short and J 0 bases short, with 10 bases between. CDR3: CASSLPVTTNEKLFF. The CDR3 DNA reads as TGTGCCAGCAGTCTCCCGGTCACAACTAATGAAAAACTGTTTTTT.

The chain is built from TRBV28 and TRBJ2-3; 7 nucleotides align to TRBD1. The germline gives CDR1 MDHEN, CDR2 SYDVKM. J gave up 2 bases and V 4 bases, and 9 bases lay outside the gene matches. The CDR3 extends over 16 amino acids. Here the CDR3 reads CASSSPGQYNTDTQYF. The CDR3 region has the DNA TGTGCCAGCAGTTCCCCGGGACAGTATAACACAGATACGCAGTATTTT.

The CDR3 DNA follows: TGTGCCACCAGCACCGAGACAGGAAATCAGCCCCAGCATTTT. It specifies CATSTETGNQPQHF. The rearrangement joins TRBV15 to TRBJ1-5, with D possibly TRBD1 on 6 matching bases. Germline V gene sequence: CDR1 LNHNV, CDR2 YYDKDF (reference sequence). The CDR3 runs 14 residues. Between the trimmed V and J ends, which lost 4 bases and 4 bases, there was a span of 11 bases.

The chain combines TRBV7-8 with TRBJ1-5, with D perhaps TRBD1 (6 bases). V was shortened by 5 bases and J by 1 base, with 12 bases between the two germline ends. The CDR3 is made up of 15 amino acids. Germline values: CDR1 SGHVS, CDR2 FQNEAQ. CDR3 residues: CASSAYRVSNQPQHF. The CDR3 DNA follows: TGTGCCAGCAGCGCGTACAGGGTGAGCAATCAGCCCCAGCATTTT.

The chain is built from TRBV30 and TRBJ1-1; the match to TRBD1 covers 10 bases. The germline CDR1 and CDR2 sequences are GTSNPN and SVGIG (reference sequence). The CDR3 totals 14 residues. V shed 1 base and J 4 bases; nucleotides not matched to a gene: 3. The CDR3 here is CAWSGDRGVTEAFF. The CDR3 bases are TGTGCCTGGAGTGGGGACAGGGGAGTCACTGAAGCTTTCTTT.

CDR3: CAWTDVAGGSTEAFF. The CDR3 DNA reads TGTGCCTGGACGGACGTTGCAGGCGGGAGCACTGAAGCTTTCTTT. This chain uses TRBV30 with TRBJ1-1; D remains unclear. CDR1 is GTSNPN and CDR2 is SVGIG in the germline V gene (reference sequence). The CDR3 runs 15 residues. V shed 4 bases and J shed 4 bases, with 19 bases lying between them.

The J gene is TRBJ2-1, the V gene TRBV9; a possible D gene is TRBD1 (6 bases). This CDR3 spans 16 amino acids. With 0 bases removed from V and 4 bases from J, the gap between germline ends came to 14 bases. Germline-derived CDR1 and CDR2 are SGDLS and YYNGEE. The CDR3 DNA reads as TGTGCCAGCAGCGTAGCAGGGGCGCAAATTTACAATGAGCAGTTCTTC. Translation gives CASSVAGAQIYNEQFF.